This T cell receptor (beta chain) comes out of a study of blood T cell repertoires in COVID-19. Study details: From the United States, Italy and Spain came samples of acute and convalescent COVID-19. The analysed material was cDNA or gDNA that came from T cells, B-cell-depleted T cells, or PBMCs.

As processed by the authors: Amplifying reference gene primers gave estimates of nucleated cell counts. Measured with immunoSEQ multiplex PCR; TCRdb has only the in-frame clones, and not every one. V, J and clone size are taken as reported in that table, and D and trimming were inferred from the DNA itself. The data contain some 120,000 clones, about nine tenths of them singletons. The CDR3 sequence is 16 residues long. The ends lost 0 bases at V and 4 bases at J; junction bases unmatched: 4. Germline V gives CDR1 LGHNA, CDR2 YNFKEQ. Sequences were obtained from peripheral blood. The sequence derives from a human donor with active COVID-19. The donor label of this sample is uncertain. This chain uses TRBV4-2 with TRBJ2-3, with 10 nucleotides matching TRBD2. The CDR3: CASSQETSGVPDTQYF. The CDR3 region has the DNA TGTGCCAGCAGCCAAGAAACTAGCGGGGTACCAGATACGCAGTATTTT.